This TCR beta chain was observed in a study of human thymus T cells. Resections obtained during corrective heart surgery supplied the thymus tissue. Between the trimmed V and J ends, which lost 7 bases and 6 bases, there was a span of 22 bases. The CDR3 is made up of 16 amino acids. Germline-derived CDR1 and CDR2 are MDHEN and SYDVKM. Generated by immunoSEQ multiplex PCR, the TCRdb table keeps only in-frame clones and is missing some. Found here are tens of thousands of clones, 90% to 95% of them singletons; the top ten hold 0.03% to 0.035%. The source material was thymus tissue. This TCR was sampled from a girl in the first two years of life with a congenital heart defect but otherwise immunologically healthy. The rearrangement links TRBV28 to TRBJ1-5, with D possibly matching TRBD1 (5 bases). As DNA, the CDR3 is TGTGCCAGCAACTCCCCCGGGGCGGGTGGAGGTCAGCCCCAGCATTTT. This encodes CASNSPGAGGGQPQHF.